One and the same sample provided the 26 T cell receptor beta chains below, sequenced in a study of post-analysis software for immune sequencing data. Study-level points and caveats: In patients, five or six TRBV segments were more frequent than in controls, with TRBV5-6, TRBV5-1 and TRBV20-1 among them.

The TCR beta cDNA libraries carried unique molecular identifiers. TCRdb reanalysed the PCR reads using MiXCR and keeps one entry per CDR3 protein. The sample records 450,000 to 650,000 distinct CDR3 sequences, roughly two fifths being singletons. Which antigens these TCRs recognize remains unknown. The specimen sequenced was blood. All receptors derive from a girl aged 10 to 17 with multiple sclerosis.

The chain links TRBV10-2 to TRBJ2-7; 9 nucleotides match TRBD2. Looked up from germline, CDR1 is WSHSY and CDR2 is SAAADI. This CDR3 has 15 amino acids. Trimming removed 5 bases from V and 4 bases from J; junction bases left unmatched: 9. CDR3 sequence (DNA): TGCGCCAGCAGTACTAGCGGGCAGGGTACGTACGAGCAGTACTTC. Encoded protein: CASSTSGQGTYEQYF.

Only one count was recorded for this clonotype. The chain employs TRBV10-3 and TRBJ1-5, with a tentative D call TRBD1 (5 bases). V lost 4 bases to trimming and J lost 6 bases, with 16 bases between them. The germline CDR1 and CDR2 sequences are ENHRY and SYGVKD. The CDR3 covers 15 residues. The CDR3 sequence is CAISAFRDGGQPQHF. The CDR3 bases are TGTGCCATCAGTGCCTTCAGGGACGGGGGTCAGCCCCAGCATTTT.

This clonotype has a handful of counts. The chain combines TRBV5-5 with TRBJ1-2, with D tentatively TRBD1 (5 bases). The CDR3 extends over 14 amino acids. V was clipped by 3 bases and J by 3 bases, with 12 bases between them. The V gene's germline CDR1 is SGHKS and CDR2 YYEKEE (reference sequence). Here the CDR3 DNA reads TGTGCCAGCAGCTCGGAGACAGCGGACTATGGCTACACCTTC. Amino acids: CASSSETADYGYTF.

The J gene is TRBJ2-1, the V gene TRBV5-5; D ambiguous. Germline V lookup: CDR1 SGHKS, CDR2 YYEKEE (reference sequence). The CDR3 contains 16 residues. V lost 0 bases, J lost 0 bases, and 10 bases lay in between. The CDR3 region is CASSLAHRSSYNEQFF. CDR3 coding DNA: TGTGCCAGCAGCTTGGCCCACCGTAGCTCCTACAATGAGCAGTTCTTC.

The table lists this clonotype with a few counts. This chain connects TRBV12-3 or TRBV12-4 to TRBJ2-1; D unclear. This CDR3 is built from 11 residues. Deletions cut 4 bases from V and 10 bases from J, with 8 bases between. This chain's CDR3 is CASSSSREQFF. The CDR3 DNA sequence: TGTGCCAGCAGTTCCTCAAGGGAGCAGTTCTTC.

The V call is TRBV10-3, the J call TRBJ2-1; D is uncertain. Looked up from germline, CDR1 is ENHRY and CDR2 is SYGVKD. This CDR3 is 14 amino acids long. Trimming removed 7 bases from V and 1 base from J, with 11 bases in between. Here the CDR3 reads CAIMGGQSYNEQFF. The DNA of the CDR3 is TGTGCCATCATGGGTGGGCAGTCCTACAATGAGCAGTTCTTC.

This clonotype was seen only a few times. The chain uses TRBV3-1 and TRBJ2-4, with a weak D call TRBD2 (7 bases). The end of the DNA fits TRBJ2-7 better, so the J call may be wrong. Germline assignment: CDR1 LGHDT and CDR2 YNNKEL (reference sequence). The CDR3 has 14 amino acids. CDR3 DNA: TGTGCCAGCAGCGGAGCGGGGACATCCCACGAGCAGTACTTC. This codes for CASSGAGTSHEQYF.

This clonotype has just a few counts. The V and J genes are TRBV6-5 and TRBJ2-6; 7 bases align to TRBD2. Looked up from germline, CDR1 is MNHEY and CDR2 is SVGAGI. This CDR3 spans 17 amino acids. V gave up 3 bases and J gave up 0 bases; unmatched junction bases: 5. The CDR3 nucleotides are TGTGCCAGCAGTTATGGGGGGGGACCCTCTGGGGCCAACGTCCTGACTTTC. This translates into CASSYGGGPSGANVLTF.

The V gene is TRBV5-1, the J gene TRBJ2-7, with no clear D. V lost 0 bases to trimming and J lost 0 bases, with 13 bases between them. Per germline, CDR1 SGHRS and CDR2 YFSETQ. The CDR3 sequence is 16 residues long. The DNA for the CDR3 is TGCGCCAGCAGCTTGGATTTTGAACGGACCTCCTACGAGCAGTACTTC. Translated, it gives CASSLDFERTSYEQYF.

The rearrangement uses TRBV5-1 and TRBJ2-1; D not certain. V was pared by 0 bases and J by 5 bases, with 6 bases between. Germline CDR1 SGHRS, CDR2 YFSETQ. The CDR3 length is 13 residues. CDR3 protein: CASSLDPNNEQFF. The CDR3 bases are TGCGCCAGCAGCTTGGACCCGAACAATGAGCAGTTCTTC.

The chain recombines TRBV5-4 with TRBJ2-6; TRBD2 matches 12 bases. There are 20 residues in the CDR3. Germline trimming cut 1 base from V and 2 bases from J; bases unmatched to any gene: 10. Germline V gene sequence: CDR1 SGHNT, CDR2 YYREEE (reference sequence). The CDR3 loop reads CASSLLYPTSGGPGANVLTF. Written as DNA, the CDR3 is TGTGCCAGCAGCTTGTTATACCCAACTAGCGGGGGGCCTGGGGCCAACGTCCTGACTTTC.

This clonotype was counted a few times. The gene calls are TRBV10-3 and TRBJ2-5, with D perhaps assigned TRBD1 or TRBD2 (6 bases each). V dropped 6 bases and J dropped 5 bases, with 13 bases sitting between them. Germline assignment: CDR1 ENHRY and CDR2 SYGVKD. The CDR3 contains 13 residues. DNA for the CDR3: TGTGCCATCAGCGTGGACAGCGGGGAGACCCAGTACTTC. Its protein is CAISVDSGETQYF.

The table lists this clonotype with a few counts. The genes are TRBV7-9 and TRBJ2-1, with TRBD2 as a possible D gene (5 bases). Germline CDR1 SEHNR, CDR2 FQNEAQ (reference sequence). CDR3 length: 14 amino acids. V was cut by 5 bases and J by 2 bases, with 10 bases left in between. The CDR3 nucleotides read TGTGCCAGCAGCCTATCCGGGGCCTACAATGAGCAGTTCTTC. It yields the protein CASSLSGAYNEQFF.

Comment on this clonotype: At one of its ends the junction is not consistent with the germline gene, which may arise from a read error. The CDR3 reads CASSLAYSSYERYF. CDR3 in DNA: TGCGCCAGCAGCTTGGCCTACAGCTCCTACGAGCGGTACTTC. This sequence joins TRBV5-1 and TRBJ2-7; D unresolved. This CDR3 has 14 amino acids. Germline V lookup: CDR1 SGHRS, CDR2 YFSETQ. The full variable domain, with the rest looked up from reference TRBV5-1 and TRBJ2-7, is KAGVTQTPRYLIKTRGQQVTLSCSPISGHRSVSWYQQTPGQGLQFLFEYFSETQRNKGNFPGRFSGRQFSNSRSEMNVSTLELGDSALYLCASSLAYSSYERYFGPGTRLTVT.

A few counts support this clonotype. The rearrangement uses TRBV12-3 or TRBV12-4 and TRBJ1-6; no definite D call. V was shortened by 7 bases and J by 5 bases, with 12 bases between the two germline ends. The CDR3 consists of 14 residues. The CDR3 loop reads CASTMWADNSPLHF. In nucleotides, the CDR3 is TGTGCCAGCACCATGTGGGCGGATAATTCACCCCTCCACTTT.

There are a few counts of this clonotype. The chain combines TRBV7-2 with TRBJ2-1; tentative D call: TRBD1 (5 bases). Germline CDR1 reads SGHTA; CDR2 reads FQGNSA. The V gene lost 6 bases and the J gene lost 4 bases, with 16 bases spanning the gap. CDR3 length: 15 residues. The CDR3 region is CASRKSGKAYNEQFF. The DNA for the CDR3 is TGTGCCAGCAGAAAATCAGGGAAGGCTTACAATGAGCAGTTCTTC.

CDR3 bases: TGCAGTGCCTCGGACAGGGAGGATGGCTACACCTTC. Translation gives CSASDREDGYTF. This chain links TRBV20-1 with TRBJ1-2; 8 bases align to TRBD1. The CDR3 length is 12 residues. The junction had 6 bases not matched to a gene; V was cut back by 6 bases and J by 6 bases. The V gene's germline CDR1 is DFQATT and CDR2 SNEGSKA (reference sequence).

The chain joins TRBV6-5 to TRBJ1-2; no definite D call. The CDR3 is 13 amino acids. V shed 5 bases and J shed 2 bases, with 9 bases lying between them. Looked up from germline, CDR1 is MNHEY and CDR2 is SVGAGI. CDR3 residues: CASSPLRNYGYTF. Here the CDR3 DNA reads TGTGCCAGCAGTCCCCTGAGGAACTATGGCTACACCTTC.

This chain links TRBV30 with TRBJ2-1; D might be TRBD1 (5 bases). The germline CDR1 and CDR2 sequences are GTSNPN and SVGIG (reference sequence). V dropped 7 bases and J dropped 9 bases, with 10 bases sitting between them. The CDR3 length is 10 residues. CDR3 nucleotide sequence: TGTGCCTCCGGACAAACTGAGCAGTTCTTC. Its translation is CASGQTEQFF. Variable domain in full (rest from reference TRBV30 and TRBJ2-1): SQTIHQWPATLVQPVGSPLSLECTVEGTSNPNLYWYRQAAGRGLQLLFYSVGIGQISSEVPQNLSASRPQDRQFILSSKKLLLSDSGFYLCASGQTEQFFGPGTRLTVL.

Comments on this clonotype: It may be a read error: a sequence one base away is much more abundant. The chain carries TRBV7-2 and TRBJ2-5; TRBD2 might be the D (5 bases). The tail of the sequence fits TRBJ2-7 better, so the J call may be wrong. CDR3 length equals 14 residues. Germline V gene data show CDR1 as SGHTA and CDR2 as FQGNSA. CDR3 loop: CASSLRRTTDEQYF. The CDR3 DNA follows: TGTGCCAGCAGCTTAAGGAGGACGACCGACGAGCAGTACTTC.

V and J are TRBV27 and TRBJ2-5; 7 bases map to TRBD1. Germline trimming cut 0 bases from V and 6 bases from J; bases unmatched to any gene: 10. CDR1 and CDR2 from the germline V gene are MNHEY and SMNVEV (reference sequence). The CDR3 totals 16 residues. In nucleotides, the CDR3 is TGTGCCAGCAGTTTATCGAGCAGGGGGATGAGGCAGACCCAGTACTTC. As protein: CASSLSSRGMRQTQYF.

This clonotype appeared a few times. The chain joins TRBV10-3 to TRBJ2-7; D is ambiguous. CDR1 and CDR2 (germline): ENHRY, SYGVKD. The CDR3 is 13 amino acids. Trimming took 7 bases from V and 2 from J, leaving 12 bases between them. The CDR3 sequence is CAITPGSAYEQYF. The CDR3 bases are TGTGCCATCACCCCGGGCTCTGCCTACGAGCAGTACTTC.

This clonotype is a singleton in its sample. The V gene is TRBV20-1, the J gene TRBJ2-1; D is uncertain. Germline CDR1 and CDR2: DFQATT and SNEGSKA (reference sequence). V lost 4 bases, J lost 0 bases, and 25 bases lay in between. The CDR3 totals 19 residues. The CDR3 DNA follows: TGCAGTGCTAACCCCATGGACGATCGGAAATATGACTCCTACAATGAGCAGTTCTTC. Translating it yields CSANPMDDRKYDSYNEQFF.

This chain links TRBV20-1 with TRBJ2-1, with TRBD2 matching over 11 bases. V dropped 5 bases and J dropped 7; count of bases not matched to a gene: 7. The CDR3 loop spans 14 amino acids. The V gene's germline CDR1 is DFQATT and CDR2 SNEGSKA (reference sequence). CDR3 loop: CSAERLAGRNEQFF. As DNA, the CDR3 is TGCAGTGCTGAACGACTAGCGGGGCGGAATGAGCAGTTCTTC.

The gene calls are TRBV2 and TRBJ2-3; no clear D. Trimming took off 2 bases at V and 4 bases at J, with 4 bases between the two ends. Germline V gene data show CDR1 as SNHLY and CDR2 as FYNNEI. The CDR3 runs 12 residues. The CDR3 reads CASSELSDTQYF. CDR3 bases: TGTGCCAGCAGTGAATTATCAGATACGCAGTATTTT.

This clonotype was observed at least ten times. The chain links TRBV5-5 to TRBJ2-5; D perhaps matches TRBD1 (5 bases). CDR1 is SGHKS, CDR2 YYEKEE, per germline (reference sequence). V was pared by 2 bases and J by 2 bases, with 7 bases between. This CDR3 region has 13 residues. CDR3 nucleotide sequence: TGTGCCAGCAGCTTCCAGGGACAAGAGACCCAGTACTTC. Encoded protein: CASSFQGQETQYF. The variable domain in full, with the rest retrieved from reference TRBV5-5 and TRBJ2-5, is DAGVTQSPTHLIKTRGQQVTLRCSPISGHKSVSWYQQVLGQGPQFIFQYYEKEERGRGNFPDRFSARQFPNYSSELNVNALLLGDSALYLCASSFQGQETQYFGPGTRLLVL.